Each of the 9 T cell receptor beta chains below was sequenced from the same sample in a study of blood T cell repertoires in COVID-19. Clones were sequenced by immunoSEQ multiplex PCR, and TCRdb holds only the in-frame ones, with some missing. The table lists approximately 140,000 clones, about 80% of them singletons. The sequencing sample was made of PBMCs or T cells enriched from blood (not recorded which). The receptor source for this set is a man aged 40-55 years with acute COVID-19.

The rearrangement joins TRBV12-5 to TRBJ2-5; D gene uncertain. This CDR3 spans 9 amino acids. Between the trimmed V and J ends, which lost 10 bases and 5 bases, there was a span of 5 bases. CDR1 is LGHNT and CDR2 is FRNRAP in the germline V gene. This CDR3 is CATPETQYF. The CDR3 DNA sequence: TGTGCTACTCCGGAGACCCAGTACTTC.

The chain couples TRBV2 to TRBJ1-6; 7 bases match TRBD1. CDR3 length equals 13 residues. Per germline, CDR1 SNHLY and CDR2 FYNNEI. Trimming cost V 7 bases and J 17 bases; bases outside gene matches: 14. CDR3 sequence reads: CASIYGEGAVFHF. The CDR3 bases are TGTGCCAGCATCTATGGCGAGGGGGCTGTATTCCACTTT.

This chain joins TRBV28 and TRBJ1-2, with TRBD1 matching over 9 bases. V shed 4 bases, J shed 7 bases, and the junction held 4 bases outside the gene matches. CDR1 is MDHEN and CDR2 is SYDVKM in the germline V gene. The CDR3 has 13 amino acids. Here the CDR3 DNA reads TGTGCCAGCAGTTGGGACAGGGCGGGTGGCTACACCTTC. Encoded protein: CASSWDRAGGYTF.

The V and J genes are TRBV6-5 and TRBJ1-6; no definite D call. V was clipped by 8 bases and J by 2 bases, with 13 bases between them. Germline V lookup: CDR1 MNHEY, CDR2 SVGAGI. This CDR3 contains 15 residues. The CDR3 DNA follows: TGTGCCAGCTGGGCGGGTAGTGCCTATAATTCACCCCTCCACTTT. Protein: CASWAGSAYNSPLHF.

The chain is built from TRBV2 and TRBJ2-5; 12 bases fit TRBD2. This CDR3 region has 15 residues. Losses at the gene ends were 7 bases for V and 4 bases for J; bases not matched to a gene: 7. Germline V gives CDR1 SNHLY, CDR2 FYNNEI. The CDR3 loop reads CASTRLAGVRETQYF. DNA for the CDR3: TGTGCCAGCACTCGACTAGCGGGAGTACGAGAGACCCAGTACTTC.

This chain joins TRBV6-5 and TRBJ1-1, with 7 bases identical to TRBD1. The CDR3 covers 14 residues. Germline values: CDR1 MNHEY, CDR2 SVGAGI. Trimming took 8 bases from V and 4 from J; bases not matched to a gene: 10. The CDR3 protein is CASLRGYLSTEAFF. For the CDR3, the DNA is TGTGCCAGCCTCAGGGGGTATCTGAGCACTGAAGCTTTCTTT.

The rearrangement links TRBV28 to TRBJ1-2, with 10 bases fitting TRBD1. J gave up 8 bases and V 3 bases, and 9 bases lay outside the gene matches. CDR1 MDHEN and CDR2 SYDVKM come from the germline V gene. The CDR3 covers 15 residues. Here the CDR3 DNA reads TGTGCCAGCAGTTTTGGGGACAGGGGAAGAGAGGGCTACACCTTC. Residues: CASSFGDRGREGYTF.

The chain couples TRBV3-1 (or the pseudogene TRBV3-2) to TRBJ1-2, with D possibly matching TRBD1 (6 bases). The CDR3 totals 13 residues. The germline CDR1 and CDR2 sequences are LGHDT and YNNKEL (reference sequence). Trimming left V 3 bases short and J 4 bases short, with 9 bases between. The CDR3, as DNA: TGTGCCAGCAGCCAGACAGGCTCCTATGGCTACACCTTC. It yields the protein CASSQTGSYGYTF.

This chain links TRBV15 with TRBJ1-2; TRBD1 matches at 10 bases. V lost 1 base, J lost 2 bases, and 7 bases stayed unmatched. The CDR3 consists of 17 residues. Germline CDR1 reads LNHNV; CDR2 reads YYDKDF (reference sequence). CDR3 in DNA: TGTGCCACCAGCAGAGCTGGGACAGGGGTTGGGAACTATGGCTACACCTTC. Translation gives CATSRAGTGVGNYGYTF.